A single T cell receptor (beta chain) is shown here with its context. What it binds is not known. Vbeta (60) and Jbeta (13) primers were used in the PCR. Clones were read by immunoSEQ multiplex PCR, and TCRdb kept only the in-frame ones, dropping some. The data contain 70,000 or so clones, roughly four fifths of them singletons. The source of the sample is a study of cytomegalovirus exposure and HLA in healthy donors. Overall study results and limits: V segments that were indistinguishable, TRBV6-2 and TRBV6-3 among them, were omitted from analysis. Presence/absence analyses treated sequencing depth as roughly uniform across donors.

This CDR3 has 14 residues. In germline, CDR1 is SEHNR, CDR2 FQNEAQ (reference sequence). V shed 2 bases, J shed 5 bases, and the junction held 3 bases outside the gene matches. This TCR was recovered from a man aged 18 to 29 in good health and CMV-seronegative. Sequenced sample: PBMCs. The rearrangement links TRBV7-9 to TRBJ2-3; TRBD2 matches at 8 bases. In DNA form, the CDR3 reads TGTGCCAGCAGCTTATCCCTAGCGGGAGATACGCAGTATTTT. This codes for CASSLSLAGDTQYF.